The next 5 T cell receptor beta chains were all read from a single sample in a study of blood T cells in healthy people across ages. PCR was performed a second time for 7 to 11 cycles using a sample-barcoded 5' primer and a J-beta primer mix. TCRdb passed the 5' RACE reads through MiXCR, listing each CDR3 protein once. The table shows over 1,500,000 distinct CDR3 sequences, with around half occurring only once. Sequenced sample: blood. These receptors all stem from a woman in her forties in good health.

This sequence joins TRBV5-1 and TRBJ2-7, with 8 positions matching TRBD1. CDR1 SGHRS and CDR2 YFSETQ come from the germline V gene. The CDR3 runs to 15 residues. Trimming removed 0 bases from V and 6 bases from J; junction bases left unmatched: 8. CDR3 nucleotide sequence: TGCGCCAGCAGCTTGGGGACAGGGCAAGGTATCGAGCAGTACTTC. Its translation: CASSLGTGQGIEQYF. Looking up the rest from reference TRBV5-1 and TRBJ2-7 gives the full variable domain: KAGVTQTPRYLIKTRGQQVTLSCSPISGHRSVSWYQQTPGQGLQFLFEYFSETQRNKGNFPGRFSGRQFSNSRSEMNVSTLELGDSALYLCASSLGTGQGIEQYFGPGTRLTVT.

The rearrangement joins TRBV20-1 to TRBJ1-6; the match to TRBD1 covers 7 bases. After removal of 4 bases from V and 13 bases from J, the junction contained 7 bases not matched to a gene. This CDR3 has 12 residues. CDR1 is DFQATT and CDR2 is SNEGSKA in the germline V gene (reference sequence). This CDR3 is CSANRQGWPLHF. DNA of the CDR3: TGCAGTGCTAACCGACAGGGTTGGCCCCTCCACTTT.

This chain uses TRBV9 with TRBJ2-1; TRBD1 might be the D (6 bases). Germline CDR1 reads SGDLS; CDR2 reads YYNGEE. Deletions cut 3 bases from V and 4 bases from J, with 14 bases between. CDR3 length equals 15 residues. The CDR3 sequence is CASSAQTGSYNEQFF. Written as DNA, the CDR3 is TGTGCCAGCAGCGCGCAAACAGGGAGTTACAATGAGCAGTTCTTC. Together with reference TRBV9 and TRBJ2-1, the CDR3 gives the full variable domain: DSGVTQTPKHLITATGQRVTLRCSPRSGDLSVYWYQQSLDQGLQFLIQYYNGEERAKGNILERFSAQQFPDLHSELNLSSLELGDSALYFCASSAQTGSYNEQFFGPGTRLTVL.

The chain uses TRBV7-9 and TRBJ1-2, with D possibly TRBD1 on 5 matching bases. The CDR3 has 18 residues. Germline CDR1 reads SEHNR; CDR2 reads FQNEAQ (reference sequence). The ends were cut back, 6 bases at V and 0 bases at J, with 23 bases in the middle. The DNA for the CDR3 is TGTGCCAGCAGTCATCCCATTGGGACGCCAAATTCTAACTATGGCTACACCTTC. Amino acid sequence: CASSHPIGTPNSNYGYTF.

The rearrangement links TRBV7-2 to TRBJ2-5; the match to TRBD2 covers 7 bases. Looked up from germline, CDR1 is SGHTA and CDR2 is FQGNSA. V shed 9 bases and J 2 bases; nucleotides not matched to a gene: 9. The CDR3 is made up of 14 amino acids. The CDR3 spells CARGGERVQETQYF. The CDR3 DNA reads as TGTGCCAGGGGGGGGGAGCGGGTTCAAGAGACCCAGTACTTC.